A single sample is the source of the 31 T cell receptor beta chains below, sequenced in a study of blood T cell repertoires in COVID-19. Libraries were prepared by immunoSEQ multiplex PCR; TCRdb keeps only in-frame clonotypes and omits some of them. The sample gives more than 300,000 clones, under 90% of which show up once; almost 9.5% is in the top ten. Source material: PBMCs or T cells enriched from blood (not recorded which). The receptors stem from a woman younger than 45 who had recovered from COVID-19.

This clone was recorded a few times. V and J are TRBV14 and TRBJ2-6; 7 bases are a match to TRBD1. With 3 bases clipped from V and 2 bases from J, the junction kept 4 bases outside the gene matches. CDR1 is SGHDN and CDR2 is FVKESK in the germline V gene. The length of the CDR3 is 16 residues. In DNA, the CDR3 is TGTGCCAGCAGCCATCTCGGGACAGCTGGGGCCAACGTCCTGACTTTC. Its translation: CASSHLGTAGANVLTF.

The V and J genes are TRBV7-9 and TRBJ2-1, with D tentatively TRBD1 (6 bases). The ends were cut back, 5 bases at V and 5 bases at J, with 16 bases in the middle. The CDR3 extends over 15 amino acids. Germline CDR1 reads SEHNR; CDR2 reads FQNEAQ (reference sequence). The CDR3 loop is CASSTDRYSNNEQFF. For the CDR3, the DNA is TGTGCCAGCAGCACGGACAGATATTCGAACAATGAGCAGTTCTTC. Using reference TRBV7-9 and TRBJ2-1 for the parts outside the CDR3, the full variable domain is DTGVSQNPRHKITKRGQNVTFRCDPISEHNRLYWYRQTLGQGPEFLTYFQNEAQLEKSRLLSDRFSAERPKGSFSTLEIQRTEQGDSAMYLCASSTDRYSNNEQFFGPGTRLTVL.

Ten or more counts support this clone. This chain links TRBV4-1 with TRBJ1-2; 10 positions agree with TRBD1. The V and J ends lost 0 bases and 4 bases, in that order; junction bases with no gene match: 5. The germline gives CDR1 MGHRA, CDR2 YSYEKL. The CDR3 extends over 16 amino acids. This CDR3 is CASSQEGTGVVYGYTF. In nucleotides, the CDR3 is TGCGCCAGCAGCCAAGAGGGGACAGGGGTCGTCTATGGCTACACCTTC.

The CDR3 here is CASSTGTGEDTEAFF. CDR3 coding DNA: TGCGCCAGCAGCACCGGAACAGGGGAGGACACTGAAGCTTTCTTT. The chain is built from TRBV5-1 and TRBJ1-1; the match to TRBD1 covers 7 bases. The CDR3 length is 15 residues. Germline V gene data show CDR1 as SGHRS and CDR2 as YFSETQ. Germline trimming cut 4 bases from V and 3 bases from J; bases unmatched to any gene: 9. Looking up the rest from reference TRBV5-1 and TRBJ1-1 gives the full variable domain: KAGVTQTPRYLIKTRGQQVTLSCSPISGHRSVSWYQQTPGQGLQFLFEYFSETQRNKGNFPGRFSGRQFSNSRSEMNVSTLELGDSALYLCASSTGTGEDTEAFFGQGTRLTVV.

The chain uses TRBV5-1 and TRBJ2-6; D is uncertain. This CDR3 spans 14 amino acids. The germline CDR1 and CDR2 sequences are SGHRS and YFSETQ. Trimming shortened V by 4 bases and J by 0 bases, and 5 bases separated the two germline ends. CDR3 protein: CASSLSSGANVLTF. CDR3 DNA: TGCGCCAGCAGCCTGAGCTCTGGGGCCAACGTCCTGACTTTC. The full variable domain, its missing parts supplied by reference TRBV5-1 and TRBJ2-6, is KAGVTQTPRYLIKTRGQQVTLSCSPISGHRSVSWYQQTPGQGLQFLFEYFSETQRNKGNFPGRFSGRQFSNSRSEMNVSTLELGDSALYLCASSLSSGANVLTFGAGSRLTVL.

The CDR3 region is CASSDKRTDTQYF. CDR3 sequence (DNA): TGTGCCAGTAGTGACAAGCGGACAGATACGCAGTATTTT. This chain connects TRBV19 to TRBJ2-3; possibly TRBD2 for D (5 bases). Germline V CDR1 and CDR2: LNHDA, SQIVND (reference sequence). The CDR3 loop spans 13 amino acids. V gave up 5 bases and J gave up 3 bases, with 9 bases separating them.

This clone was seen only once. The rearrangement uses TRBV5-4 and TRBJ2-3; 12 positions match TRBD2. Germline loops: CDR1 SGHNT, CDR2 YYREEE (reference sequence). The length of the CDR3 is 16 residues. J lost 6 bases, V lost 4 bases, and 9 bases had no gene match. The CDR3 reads CASSLRLAGEGDTQYF. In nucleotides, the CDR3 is TGTGCCAGCAGCCTCAGACTAGCGGGAGAAGGGGATACGCAGTATTTT.

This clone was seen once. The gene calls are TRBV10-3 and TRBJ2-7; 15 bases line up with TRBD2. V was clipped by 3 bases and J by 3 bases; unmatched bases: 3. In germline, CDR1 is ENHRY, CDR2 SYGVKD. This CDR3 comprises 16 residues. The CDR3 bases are TGTGCCATCAGTGATGTGGGACTAGCGGGAGGCTACGAGCAGTACTTC. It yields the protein CAISDVGLAGGYEQYF.

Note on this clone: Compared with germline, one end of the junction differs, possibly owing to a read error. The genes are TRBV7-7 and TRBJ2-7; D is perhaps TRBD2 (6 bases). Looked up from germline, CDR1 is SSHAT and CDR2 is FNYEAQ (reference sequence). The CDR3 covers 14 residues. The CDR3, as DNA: TGTGCTAGCAGCAAGGGACTTACCGGGTACGAGCAGTACTTC. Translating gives CASSKGLTGYEQYF.

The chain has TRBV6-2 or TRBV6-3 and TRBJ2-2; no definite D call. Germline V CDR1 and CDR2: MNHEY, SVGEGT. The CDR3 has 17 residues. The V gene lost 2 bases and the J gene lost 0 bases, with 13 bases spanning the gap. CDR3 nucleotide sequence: TGTGCCAGCAGTTACGGATCGGAGTTCGCGAACACCGGGGAGCTGTTTTTT. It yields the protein CASSYGSEFANTGELFF.

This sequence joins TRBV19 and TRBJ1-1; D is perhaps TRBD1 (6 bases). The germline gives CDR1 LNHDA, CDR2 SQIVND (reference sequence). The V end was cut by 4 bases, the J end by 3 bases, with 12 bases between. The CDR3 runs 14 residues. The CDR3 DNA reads TGTGCCAGTAGTAACAGGGACCCGTACACTGAAGCTTTCTTT. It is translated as CASSNRDPYTEAFF.

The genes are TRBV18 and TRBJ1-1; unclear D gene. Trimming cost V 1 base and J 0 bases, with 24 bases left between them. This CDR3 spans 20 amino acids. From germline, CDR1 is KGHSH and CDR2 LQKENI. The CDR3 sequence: CASSPQRVFRLAVLNTEAFF. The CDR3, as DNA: TGTGCCAGCTCACCACAGCGGGTATTCCGACTAGCGGTGCTGAACACTGAAGCTTTCTTT.

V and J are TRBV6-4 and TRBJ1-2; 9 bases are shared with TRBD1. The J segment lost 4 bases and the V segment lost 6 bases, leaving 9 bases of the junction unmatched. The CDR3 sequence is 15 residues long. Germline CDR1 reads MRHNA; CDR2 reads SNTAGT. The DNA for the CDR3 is TGTGCCAGCAGCGCGGCGACAGGGGGAACCTATGGCTACACCTTC. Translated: CASSAATGGTYGYTF.

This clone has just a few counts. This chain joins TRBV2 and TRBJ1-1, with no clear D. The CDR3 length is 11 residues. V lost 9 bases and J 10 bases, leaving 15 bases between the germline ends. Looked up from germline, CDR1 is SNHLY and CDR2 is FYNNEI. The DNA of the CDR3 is TGTGCCAGGGGTGGGCAATCAGGAGCTTTCTTT. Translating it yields CARGGQSGAFF.

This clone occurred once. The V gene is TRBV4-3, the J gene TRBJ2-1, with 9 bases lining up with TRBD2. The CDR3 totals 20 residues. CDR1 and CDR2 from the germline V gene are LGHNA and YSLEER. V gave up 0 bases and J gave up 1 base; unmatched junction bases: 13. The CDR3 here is CASSQEVTQREASSYNEQFF. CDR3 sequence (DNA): TGCGCCAGCAGCCAAGAAGTTACCCAGCGGGAGGCTTCGTCCTACAATGAGCAGTTCTTC.

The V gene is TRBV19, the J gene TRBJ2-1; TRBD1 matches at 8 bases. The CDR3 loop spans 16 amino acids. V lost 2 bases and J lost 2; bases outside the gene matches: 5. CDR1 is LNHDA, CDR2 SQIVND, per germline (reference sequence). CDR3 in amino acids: CASSIIWDRPYNEQFF. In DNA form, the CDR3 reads TGTGCCAGTAGTATAATCTGGGACAGGCCCTACAATGAGCAGTTCTTC.

The CDR3 sequence is CASSLGTGRDSPLHF. The CDR3 nucleotides read TGTGCCAGCAGCCTAGGGACAGGGCGGGATTCACCCCTCCACTTT. The chain uses TRBV5-6 and TRBJ1-6; 9 bases fit TRBD1. V trimming: 4 bases; J trimming: 8 bases; junction bases outside the gene matches: 7. Germline V CDR1 and CDR2: SGHDT, YYEEEE. The CDR3 consists of 15 residues.

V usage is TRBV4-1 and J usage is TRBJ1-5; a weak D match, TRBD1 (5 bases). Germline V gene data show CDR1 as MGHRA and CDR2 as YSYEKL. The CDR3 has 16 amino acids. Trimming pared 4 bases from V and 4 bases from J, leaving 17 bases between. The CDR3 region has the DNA TGCGCCAGCAGCCCGCAACACCCAGGGATAAATCAGCCCCAGCATTTT. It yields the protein CASSPQHPGINQPQHF.

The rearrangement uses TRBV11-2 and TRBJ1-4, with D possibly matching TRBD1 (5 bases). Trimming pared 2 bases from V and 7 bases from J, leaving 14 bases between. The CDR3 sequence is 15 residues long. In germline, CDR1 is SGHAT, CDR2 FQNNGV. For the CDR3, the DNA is TGTGCCAGCAGCTTATTTCTGGGGGGGACTGAAAAACTGTTTTTT. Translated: CASSLFLGGTEKLFF.

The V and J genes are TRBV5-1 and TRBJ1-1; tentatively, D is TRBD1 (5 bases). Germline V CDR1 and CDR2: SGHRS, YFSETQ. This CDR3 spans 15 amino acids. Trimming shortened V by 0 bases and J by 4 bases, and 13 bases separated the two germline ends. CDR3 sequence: CASSLARGVGTEAFF. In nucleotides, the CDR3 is TGCGCCAGCAGCTTGGCGCGGGGGGTTGGCACTGAAGCTTTCTTT.

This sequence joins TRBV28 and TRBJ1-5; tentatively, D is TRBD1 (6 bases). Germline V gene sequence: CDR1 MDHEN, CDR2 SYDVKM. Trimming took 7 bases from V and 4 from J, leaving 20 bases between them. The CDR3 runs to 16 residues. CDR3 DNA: TGTGCCAGCACCCCAATGGGATTGGGGGCTAATCAGCCCCAGCATTTT. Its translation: CASTPMGLGANQPQHF.

The CDR3 is CASSDSWSDNEQFF. The CDR3 bases are TGTGCCAGCAGTGACTCTTGGAGCGACAATGAGCAGTTCTTC. The chain has TRBV2 and TRBJ2-1, with D unclear. Per the germline V gene, CDR1 is SNHLY and CDR2 is FYNNEI. The CDR3 totals 14 residues. Trimming removed 3 bases from V and 5 bases from J, with 11 bases in between.

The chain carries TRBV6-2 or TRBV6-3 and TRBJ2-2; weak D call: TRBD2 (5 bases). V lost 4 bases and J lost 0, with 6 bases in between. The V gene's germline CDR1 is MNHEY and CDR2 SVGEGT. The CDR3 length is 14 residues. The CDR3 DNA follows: TGTGCCAGCAGTTCGGGATCGAACACCGGGGAGCTGTTTTTT. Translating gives CASSSGSNTGELFF.

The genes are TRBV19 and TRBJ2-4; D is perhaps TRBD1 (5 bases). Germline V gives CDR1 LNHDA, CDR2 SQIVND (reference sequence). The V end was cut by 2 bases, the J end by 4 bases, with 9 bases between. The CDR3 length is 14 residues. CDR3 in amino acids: CASSIYTGKNIQYF. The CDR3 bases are TGTGCCAGTAGTATATACACAGGAAAAAACATTCAGTACTTC.

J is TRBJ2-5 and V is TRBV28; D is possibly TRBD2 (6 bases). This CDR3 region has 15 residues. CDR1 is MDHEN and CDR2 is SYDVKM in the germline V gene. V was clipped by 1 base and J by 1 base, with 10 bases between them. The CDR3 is CASSLYQGGQETQYF. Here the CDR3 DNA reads TGTGCCAGCAGTTTATACCAGGGAGGCCAAGAGACCCAGTACTTC.

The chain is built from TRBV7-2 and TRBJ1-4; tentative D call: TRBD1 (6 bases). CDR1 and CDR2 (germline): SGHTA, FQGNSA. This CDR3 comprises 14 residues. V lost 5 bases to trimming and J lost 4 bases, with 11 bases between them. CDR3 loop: CASSPRGSNEKLFF. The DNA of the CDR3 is TGTGCCAGCAGCCCCAGGGGCAGTAATGAAAAACTGTTTTTT.

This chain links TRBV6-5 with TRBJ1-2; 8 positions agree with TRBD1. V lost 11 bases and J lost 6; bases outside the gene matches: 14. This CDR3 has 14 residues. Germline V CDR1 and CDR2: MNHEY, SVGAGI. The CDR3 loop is CAGAGARGLDGYTF. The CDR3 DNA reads TGTGCCGGAGCGGGTGCCAGGGGGCTTGATGGCTACACCTTC.

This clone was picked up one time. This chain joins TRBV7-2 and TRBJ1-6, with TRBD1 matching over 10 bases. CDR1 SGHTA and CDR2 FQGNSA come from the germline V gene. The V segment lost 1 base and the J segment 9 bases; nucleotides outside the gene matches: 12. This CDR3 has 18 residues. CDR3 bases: TGTGCCAGCAGCTTAGTTGGGACAGGGGTTTTAGTTGGTTCACCCCTCCACTTT. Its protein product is CASSLVGTGVLVGSPLHF.

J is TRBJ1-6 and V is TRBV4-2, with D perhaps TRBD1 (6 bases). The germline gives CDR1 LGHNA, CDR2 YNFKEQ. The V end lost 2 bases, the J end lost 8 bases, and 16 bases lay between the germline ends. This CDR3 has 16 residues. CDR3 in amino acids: CASSQKTAGDYSPLHF. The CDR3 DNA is TGTGCCAGCAGCCAAAAGACGGCAGGGGATTATTCACCCCTCCACTTT.

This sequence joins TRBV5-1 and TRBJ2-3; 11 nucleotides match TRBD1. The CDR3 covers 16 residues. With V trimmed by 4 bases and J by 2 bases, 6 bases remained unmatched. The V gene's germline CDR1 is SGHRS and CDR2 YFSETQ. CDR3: CASSPRTGGFTDTQYF. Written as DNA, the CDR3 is TGCGCCAGCAGCCCGCGGACAGGGGGCTTCACAGATACGCAGTATTTT.

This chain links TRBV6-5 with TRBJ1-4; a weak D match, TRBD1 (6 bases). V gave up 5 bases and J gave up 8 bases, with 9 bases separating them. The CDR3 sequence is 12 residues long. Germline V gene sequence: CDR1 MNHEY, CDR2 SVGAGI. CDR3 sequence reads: CASSPQGEKLFF. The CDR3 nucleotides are TGTGCCAGCAGTCCCCAGGGGGAAAAACTGTTTTTT.